Listed below are T cell receptor beta chains from one sample, sequenced in a study of control samples from healthy donors and cancer patients. Assay: immunoSEQ multiplex PCR; the TCRdb copy retains only in-frame clones and omits some. The sample lists 140,000 to 150,000 clones, over 85% seen once, with about 5.8% in the top ten. The specimen was blood. These receptor sequences come from a man aged 18-30 years in good health. CDR3s include the opening cysteine and the closing phenylalanine or tryptophan. A D gene is named only where the DNA matches it firmly. Not all rows give a size; the values are once, few, many and, for expanded clones, a class.

cdr3_nt | cdr3_aa | clone_size | j_call | v_call | d_call
TGTGCCAGCGCATTGGACAGGGCCACCTATGGCTACACCTTC | CASALDRATYGYTF | NA | TRBJ1-2 | TRBV27 | TRBD1
TGTGCCAGCAGCTTATCCGGGACAGGGACGCCTCGGGCGCAGTATTTT | CASSLSGTGTPRAQYF | NA | TRBJ2-3 | TRBV11-2 | TRBD1
TGTGCCAGCAGTACTAGTCGTGAGCAGTTCTTC | CASSTSREQFF | NA | TRBJ2-1 | TRBV6-6 | NA
TGTGCCAGCAGCAAACGGGCGAGCTCCTACAATGAGCAGTTCTTC | CASSKRASSYNEQFF | few | TRBJ2-1 | TRBV3-1/TRBV3-2 | NA
TGTGCCAGCAGTTTATGGGGACAGGGTCTGAACACCGGGGAGCTGTTTTTT | CASSLWGQGLNTGELFF | NA | TRBJ2-2 | TRBV28 | TRBD1
TGCGCCAGCAGCCAAGATTGGGCGGGCATGGCCAAAAACATTCAGTACTTC | CASSQDWAGMAKNIQYF | NA | TRBJ2-4 | TRBV4-3 | NA
TGTGCCAGCAGTTACGGAGGAAACCGTTGGTCCTACGAGCAGTACTTC | CASSYGGNRWSYEQYF | NA | TRBJ2-7 | TRBV6-5 | NA
TGTGCCAGCAGCTTTACGCCCCAACCCAGGGCGTGGGTTTATGGCTACACCTTC | CASSFTPQPRAWVYGYTF | NA | TRBJ1-2 | TRBV5-6 | NA
TGTGCCACCGGCACGGGGGATACGCAGTATTTT | CATGTGDTQYF | NA | TRBJ2-3 | TRBV6-5 | NA
TGTGCCAGCAGCTTATACAGGGGAAACTATGGCTACACCTTC | CASSLYRGNYGYTF | NA | TRBJ1-2 | TRBV27 | TRBD1
TGTGCCAGCAGCCCTCGACTAGCGGGGACACATTACGAGCAGTACTTC | CASSPRLAGTHYEQYF | once | TRBJ2-7 | TRBV11-2 | TRBD2
TGTGCTAGTGGTCCCCCTCGGAGCACAGATACGCAGTATTTT | CASGPPRSTDTQYF | NA | TRBJ2-3 | TRBV12-5 | NA
TGTGCCAGCAGTTTCGGACAGGGGGCGGTGTTTTTTGTCAATCAGCCCCAGCATTTT | CASSFGQGAVFFVNQPQHF | NA | TRBJ1-5 | TRBV6-2/TRBV6-3 | TRBD1
TGTGCCAGTAGTACTGCACACCCTGGAAACACCATATATTTT | CASSTAHPGNTIYF | NA | TRBJ1-3 | TRBV19 | NA
TGTGCCAGCAGGTTGGAGGGAAACCAAAAAGCTTTCTTT | CASRLEGNQKAFF | NA | TRBJ1-1 | TRBV12-3/TRBV12-4 | NA
TGTGCCAGCAGTTCCGGACCAACGTGGTATGGCTACACCTTC | CASSSGPTWYGYTF | NA | TRBJ1-2 | TRBV6-2/TRBV6-3 | NA